Following are 2 T cell receptor beta chains from one sample sequenced in a study of blood T cell repertoires in COVID-19. The repertoire was sequenced with immunoSEQ multiplex PCR; TCRdb's copy has only in-frame clones and lacks some. The table has about 190,000 clones, approximately 73% seen once. Sequences were obtained from PBMCs or T cells enriched from blood (not recorded which). The receptors stem from a woman aged 45-65 years with acute COVID-19.

This chain connects TRBV2 to TRBJ2-5; D uncertain. Germline assignment: CDR1 SNHLY and CDR2 FYNNEI. Trimming stripped 7 bases from V and 2 bases from J, with 8 bases between. The CDR3 runs to 12 residues. The CDR3 DNA reads as TGTGCCAGCATTTCACATCAAGAGACCCAGTACTTC. This encodes CASISHQETQYF. Filled out from reference TRBV2 and TRBJ2-5, the complete variable domain reads EPEVTQTPSHQVTQMGQEVILRCVPISNHLYFYWYRQILGQKVEFLVSFYNNEISEKSEIFDDQFSVERPDGSNFTLKIRSTKLEDSAMYFCASISHQETQYFGPGTRLLVL.

The chain joins TRBV2 to TRBJ2-2; possibly TRBD1 for D (6 bases). The CDR3 has 15 amino acids. Germline CDR1 and CDR2: SNHLY and FYNNEI. V lost 10 bases to trimming and J lost 1 base, with 16 bases between them. The CDR3 spells CATRLTGQNTGELFF. Here the CDR3 DNA reads TGTGCCACTAGACTGACAGGACAGAACACCGGGGAGCTGTTTTTT. The entire variable domain, with the rest obtained from reference TRBV2 and TRBJ2-2, is as follows: EPEVTQTPSHQVTQMGQEVILRCVPISNHLYFYWYRQILGQKVEFLVSFYNNEISEKSEIFDDQFSVERPDGSNFTLKIRSTKLEDSAMYFCATRLTGQNTGELFFGEGSRLTVL.